What follows is one T cell receptor (beta chain) and its context. The V end lost 3 bases, the J end lost 5 bases, and 14 bases lay between the germline ends. This CDR3 is built from 14 residues. Germline CDR1 is SGHDT and CDR2 is YYEEEE. The data were obtained in a study of cytomegalovirus exposure and HLA in healthy donors. It was with 60 Vbeta and 13 Jbeta primers that the PCR ran. The assay was immunoSEQ multiplex PCR, and TCRdb's table has in-frame clones only and misses some. The sample totals just under 80,000 clones; its top ten clones hold 3% to 4.5%. The chain recombines TRBV5-6 with TRBJ2-5, with D possibly matching TRBD2 (6 bases). This TCR came from a man younger than 35 in good health and CMV-seropositive. The sequencing input was PBMCs. The DNA for the CDR3 is TGTGCCAGCAGCTCGGGGGTCCGAGCGGAGACCCAGTACTTC. This translates into CASSSGVRAETQYF.